This T cell receptor beta chain was observed in a study of TIL therapy for anti-PD-1-resistant metastatic lung cancer. Study in general: Progressing patients received lymphodepletion, expanded TIL infusion and IL-2. Half of patients were current or former smokers.

Trimming shortened V by 3 bases and J by 4 bases, and 10 bases separated the two germline ends. The germline V gene has CDR1 SQVTM and CDR2 ANQGSEA. The CDR3 extends over 13 amino acids. As for time point: pre-treatment sample, taken before nivolumab and TIL therapy. Patients were adults with stage 4 NSCLC. Broader study findings: The cohort had more treatment-naive, never-smoker and oncogene-addicted patients than typical.

This was the immunoSEQ v3 assay. Method: immunoSEQ multiplex PCR; TCRdb's copy keeps in-frame clones and lacks some. Of roughly 60,000 clones in the sample, around 79% are singletons; the top ten hold about 1.8%. Comment on this clone: Antigen: not known.

The specimen was blood, collected at baseline. This chain joins TRBV29-1 and TRBJ2-1; possibly TRBD1 for D (6 bases). This clonotype was sampled from a person between 30 and 80 years old with non-small cell lung cancer. The chain's CDR3 is CSVDRGQYNEQFF. The CDR3, as DNA: TGCAGCGTTGACCGCGGACAGTACAATGAGCAGTTCTTC.